The rows below give T cell receptor beta chains drawn from one sample of a study of T-cell reconstitution after alpha-beta-depleted transplantation in children. TCRdb re-derived calls from the PCR reads in MiXCR, one entry per CDR3 protein. The sample shows hundreds of thousands of distinct CDR3 sequences, roughly 13% of them seen only once. The sequencing used PBMCs, collected before TCRalphabeta/CD19-depleted stem cell transplant. These receptors came from a girl under 10 years old with congenital amegakaryocytic thrombocytopenia, due to receive a stem cell transplant. Both conserved end residues are part of each CDR3. D genes are given only for firm matches. Part of the rows lack a size; the others show once, few, many or a class for expanded clones.

v_gene: TRBV30; d_gene: TRBD2; j_gene: TRBJ2-7; abundance: .; CDR3nt: TGTGCCTGGAGTAAGGACTGGCGGGGGTCCTACGAGCAGTACTTC; CDR3aa: CAWSKDWRGSYEQYF
v_gene: TRBV18; d_gene: TRBD1; j_gene: TRBJ1-2; abundance: .; CDR3nt: TGTGCCAGCTCACTTGGACAGGGTCATGGCTACACCTTC; CDR3aa: CASSLGQGHGYTF
v_gene: TRBV25-1; d_gene: .; j_gene: TRBJ2-7; abundance: many; CDR3nt: TGTGCCAGCAGTGGGCGGGTGGGCGCGTCTTTCGAGCAGTACTTC; CDR3aa: CASSGRVGASFEQYF
v_gene: TRBV5-1; d_gene: .; j_gene: TRBJ2-1; abundance: many; CDR3nt: TGCGCCAGCAGCCTCTCCTCGGGAGTGAACAATGAGCAGTTCTTC; CDR3aa: CASSLSSGVNNEQFF
v_gene: TRBV10-1; d_gene: .; j_gene: TRBJ2-1; abundance: .; CDR3nt: TGCGCCAGCAGTGAGTTCGGGACGGCAGGACTTTTCTTC; CDR3aa: CASSEFGTAGLFF
v_gene: TRBV10-3; d_gene: .; j_gene: TRBJ1-2; abundance: many; CDR3nt: TGTGCCATCAGTGATTCCGGAGGGGGGGACTACTACACCTTC; CDR3aa: CAISDSGGGDYYTF
v_gene: TRBV19; d_gene: TRBD1; j_gene: TRBJ2-7; abundance: few; CDR3nt: TGTGCCAGTTACATGAGCATAGGGACAGGGGGCGAGCAGTACTTC; CDR3aa: CASYMSIGTGGEQYF
v_gene: TRBV20-1; d_gene: .; j_gene: TRBJ2-5; abundance: many; CDR3nt: TGCAGTGCTAGATCACAGACCCAGTACTTC; CDR3aa: CSARSQTQYF
v_gene: TRBV12-3/TRBV12-4; d_gene: .; j_gene: TRBJ1-2; abundance: few; CDR3nt: TGTGCCAGCAGCCGGGAACGGGCATCCGGCTACACCTTC; CDR3aa: CASSRERASGYTF
v_gene: TRBV7-9; d_gene: .; j_gene: TRBJ1-6; abundance: .; CDR3nt: TGTGCCAGCAGCTTAGCGGCGGTGGGATACAATTCACCCCTCCACTTT; CDR3aa: CASSLAAVGYNSPLHF
v_gene: TRBV5-1; d_gene: TRBD1; j_gene: TRBJ1-6; abundance: many; CDR3nt: TGCGCCAGCAGCCTACATAGACAGGGGCAAAGTACCCTCCACTTT; CDR3aa: CASSLHRQGQSTLHF
v_gene: TRBV12-3/TRBV12-4; d_gene: TRBD2; j_gene: TRBJ2-7; abundance: .; CDR3nt: TGTGCCAGCAGTCGCGGGAGGGCCCGGTACGAGCAGTACTTC; CDR3aa: CASSRGRARYEQYF
v_gene: TRBV29-1; d_gene: .; j_gene: TRBJ2-1; abundance: many; CDR3nt: TGCAGCGTTCCGCACCCCGTGAGTTCCTACAATGAGCAGTTCTTC; CDR3aa: CSVPHPVSSYNEQFF
v_gene: TRBV29-1; d_gene: .; j_gene: TRBJ2-7; abundance: many; CDR3nt: TGCAGCGTTGAAGATCGACACAGACCTTACGAGCAGTACTTC; CDR3aa: CSVEDRHRPYEQYF
v_gene: TRBV20-1; d_gene: .; j_gene: TRBJ1-1; abundance: .; CDR3nt: TGCAGTGCTAGGGATTCCGGGCTCCCGGGGACTGAAGCTTTCTTT; CDR3aa: CSARDSGLPGTEAFF
v_gene: TRBV5-1; d_gene: .; j_gene: TRBJ2-7; abundance: many; CDR3nt: TGCGCCAGCAGCGGGACCCTCGACGAGCAGTACTTC; CDR3aa: CASSGTLDEQYF
v_gene: TRBV4-1; d_gene: TRBD1; j_gene: TRBJ1-1; abundance: .; CDR3nt: TGCGCCAGCAGCCGCTCCGGGACAGGGAACACTGAAGCTTTCTTT; CDR3aa: CASSRSGTGNTEAFF
v_gene: TRBV12-3/TRBV12-4; d_gene: TRBD2; j_gene: TRBJ2-1; abundance: many; CDR3nt: TGTGCCAGCAGGGGACTAGCGGGAGGAGTAGGGGAGCAGTTCTTC; CDR3aa: CASRGLAGGVGEQFF
v_gene: TRBV27; d_gene: .; j_gene: TRBJ2-7; abundance: .; CDR3nt: TGTGCCAGCAGTAAGATACAGGGACCCCTTCCCGAGCAGTACTTC; CDR3aa: CASSKIQGPLPEQYF
v_gene: TRBV5-1; d_gene: TRBD2; j_gene: TRBJ2-7; abundance: .; CDR3nt: TGCGCCAGCAGCTTGGTAGCGGGAAATACGTACGAGCAGTACTTC; CDR3aa: CASSLVAGNTYEQYF
v_gene: TRBV20-1; d_gene: TRBD1; j_gene: TRBJ1-1; abundance: many; CDR3nt: TGCAGTGCTAGGATCAGGGACAGGGGGCCTTACACTGAAGCTTTCTTT; CDR3aa: CSARIRDRGPYTEAFF
v_gene: TRBV5-5; d_gene: .; j_gene: TRBJ1-6; abundance: .; CDR3nt: TGTGCCAGCAGCCAATCGACTACAGGGTTCGCCTATTCACCCCTCCACTTT; CDR3aa: CASSQSTTGFAYSPLHF
v_gene: TRBV2; d_gene: .; j_gene: TRBJ2-5; abundance: few; CDR3nt: TGTGCCAGCAGTGAACAGGGGGGGCAAGAGACCCAGTACTTC; CDR3aa: CASSEQGGQETQYF
v_gene: TRBV20-1; d_gene: TRBD2; j_gene: TRBJ2-7; abundance: .; CDR3nt: TGCTATTCGGGCGAAATTGACGGGACTAGCGGGATGGGGGAGCAGTACTTC; CDR3aa: CYSGEIDGTSGMGEQYF
v_gene: TRBV27; d_gene: TRBD1; j_gene: TRBJ2-7; abundance: many; CDR3nt: TGTGCCAGCAGTACCAGGGACAGGACCTACGAGCAGTACTTC; CDR3aa: CASSTRDRTYEQYF
v_gene: TRBV20-1; d_gene: TRBD2; j_gene: TRBJ2-7; abundance: .; CDR3nt: TGCAGTGCTAGAGGTGTAGCGGGTGGTTACGAGCAGTACTTC; CDR3aa: CSARGVAGGYEQYF
v_gene: TRBV20-1; d_gene: .; j_gene: TRBJ2-3; abundance: many; CDR3nt: TGCAGTGCCGAAACCTCGGGGCCCACAGATACGCAGTATTTT; CDR3aa: CSAETSGPTDTQYF
v_gene: TRBV7-8; d_gene: .; j_gene: TRBJ1-1; abundance: .; CDR3nt: TGTGCCAGCAGCTTTAAGAGGGGTTTTGAAGCTTTCTTT; CDR3aa: CASSFKRGFEAFF
v_gene: TRBV12-3/TRBV12-4; d_gene: .; j_gene: TRBJ2-3; abundance: many; CDR3nt: TGTGCCAGCATCGACGGGAGTTCAGATACGCAGTATTTT; CDR3aa: CASIDGSSDTQYF
v_gene: TRBV29-1; d_gene: .; j_gene: TRBJ1-1; abundance: few; CDR3nt: TGCAGCGCCATGGAGGCTGGGGAAACTGAAGCTTTCTTT; CDR3aa: CSAMEAGETEAFF
v_gene: TRBV5-6; d_gene: .; j_gene: TRBJ2-1; abundance: many; CDR3nt: TGTGCCAGCAGCTTTAGCGCGACGGGATCGTTTTACAATGAGCAGTTCTTC; CDR3aa: CASSFSATGSFYNEQFF
v_gene: TRBV20-1; d_gene: .; j_gene: TRBJ2-7; abundance: few; CDR3nt: TGCAGTGCTAGAGTAGGTGTTTCCTACGAGCAGTACTTC; CDR3aa: CSARVGVSYEQYF
v_gene: TRBV20-1; d_gene: .; j_gene: TRBJ2-3; abundance: many; CDR3nt: TGCAGTGCTAGGCCCCCCTATCCTACAGGGATAGTCAAGGTCGGCACAGATACGCAGTATTTT; CDR3aa: CSARPPYPTGIVKVGTDTQYF
v_gene: TRBV5-1; d_gene: .; j_gene: TRBJ2-5; abundance: many; CDR3nt: TGCGCCAGCAGCTTGGTCGTGGGAGCGGTGGAGACCCAGTACTTC; CDR3aa: CASSLVVGAVETQYF
v_gene: TRBV28; d_gene: .; j_gene: TRBJ2-7; abundance: few; CDR3nt: TGTGCCAGCAGTTTATGGCGGTATGCTTACGAGCAGTACTTC; CDR3aa: CASSLWRYAYEQYF
v_gene: TRBV29-1; d_gene: .; j_gene: TRBJ1-2; abundance: many; CDR3nt: TGCAGCGTTTATACAGGGTTTGGCTACACCTTC; CDR3aa: CSVYTGFGYTF
v_gene: TRBV5-1; d_gene: TRBD2; j_gene: TRBJ2-7; abundance: few; CDR3nt: TGCGCCAGCAGCTTGAGGCTAGCGGGAGCGTCCTACGAGCAGTACTTC; CDR3aa: CASSLRLAGASYEQYF
v_gene: TRBV7-9; d_gene: .; j_gene: TRBJ2-1; abundance: many; CDR3nt: TGTGCCAGCAGCTCGGACTTTACCAATGAGCAGTTCTTC; CDR3aa: CASSSDFTNEQFF
v_gene: TRBV20-1; d_gene: TRBD2; j_gene: TRBJ2-3; abundance: many; CDR3nt: TGCAGTGCTAGAGACCGAGGGGGTAGCGGGAGACATACGCAGTATTTT; CDR3aa: CSARDRGGSGRHTQYF
v_gene: TRBV20-1; d_gene: TRBD1; j_gene: TRBJ1-2; abundance: many; CDR3nt: TGCAGTGCTGGAGGACAGGGGACGGGAGGCTACACCTTC; CDR3aa: CSAGGQGTGGYTF
v_gene: TRBV28; d_gene: .; j_gene: TRBJ2-7; abundance: many; CDR3nt: TGTGCCAGCAGTTTCCGGGGCAGGTCGTTCAACGAGCAGTACTTC; CDR3aa: CASSFRGRSFNEQYF
v_gene: TRBV5-1; d_gene: .; j_gene: TRBJ2-7; abundance: .; CDR3nt: TGCGCCAGCAGCTTCCAGGGCTCTGGGGGAGTTAGTTCCTACGAGCAGTACTTC; CDR3aa: CASSFQGSGGVSSYEQYF
v_gene: TRBV5-1; d_gene: .; j_gene: TRBJ1-4; abundance: .; CDR3nt: TGCGCCAGCAGCTTGGAGTTTGGGCAGAGACCCGTTCTCAATGAAAAACTATTTTTT; CDR3aa: CASSLEFGQRPVLNEKLFF
v_gene: TRBV15; d_gene: TRBD1; j_gene: TRBJ1-5; abundance: many; CDR3nt: TGTGCCACCAGCAGAGAATTGACAGGGGTCCCTCAGCCCCAGCATTTT; CDR3aa: CATSRELTGVPQPQHF
v_gene: TRBV29-1; d_gene: .; j_gene: TRBJ2-1; abundance: many; CDR3nt: TGCAGCGTGGTCGAGATGGGCGATGAGCAGTTCTTC; CDR3aa: CSVVEMGDEQFF
v_gene: TRBV4-2; d_gene: TRBD2; j_gene: TRBJ2-2; abundance: few; CDR3nt: TGTGCCAGCAGCCTGGGACTAGCGGGTTGGGCCGGGGAGCTGTTTTTT; CDR3aa: CASSLGLAGWAGELFF
v_gene: TRBV7-9; d_gene: TRBD2; j_gene: TRBJ2-7; abundance: .; CDR3nt: TGTGCCAGCAGCTTTACTAGCGGAGATCCCTACGAGCAGTACTTC; CDR3aa: CASSFTSGDPYEQYF